The rows below give T cell receptor beta chains drawn from one sample of a study of Graves' ophthalmopathy and Graves' hyperthyroidism. TCRdb re-derived calls from the multiplex PCR reads in MiXCR, one entry per CDR3 protein. The sample holds 150,000 or so distinct CDR3 sequences; 30% to 45% are singletons and the top ten take roughly 5.2%. The sequencing sample was made of peripheral blood. The receptor source for this set is a woman aged 40 to 49 with Graves' ophthalmopathy. CDR3s include the opening cysteine and the closing phenylalanine or tryptophan. A D gene is named only where the DNA matches it firmly. Not every row has a clone size; where given, it reads once, few, many or a size class.

size: -
V: TRBV27
D: -
J: TRBJ2-2
CDR3: CASSLVGPGELFF
DNA: TGTGCCAGCAGTTTGGTGGGCCCCGGGGAGCTGTTTTTT

size: many
V: TRBV28
D: TRBD1
J: TRBJ1-1
CDR3: CASSIRTGLGPTEAFF
DNA: TGTGCCAGCAGTATCCGGACAGGGTTGGGACCCACTGAAGCTTTCTTT

size: -
V: TRBV9
D: -
J: TRBJ2-5
CDR3: CASSVEGLQETQYF
DNA: TGTGCCAGCAGCGTAGAAGGACTGCAAGAGACCCAGTACTTC

size: many
V: TRBV7-2
D: -
J: TRBJ1-5
CDR3: CASSLRLSNQPQHF
DNA: TGTGCCAGCAGCTTACGCCTTAGCAATCAGCCCCAGCATTTT

size: -
V: TRBV2
D: TRBD1
J: TRBJ1-5
CDR3: CASSETGGLNSNQPQHF
DNA: TGTGCCAGCAGCGAAACAGGGGGCTTAAATAGCAATCAGCCCCAGCATTTT

size: -
V: TRBV12-3/TRBV12-4
D: -
J: TRBJ1-1
CDR3: CASSLDSSWEAFF
DNA: TGTGCCAGCAGTTTAGACAGCTCCTGGGAAGCTTTCTTT

size: many
V: TRBV28
D: TRBD2
J: TRBJ2-2
CDR3: CASSLIGGFRELFF
DNA: TGTGCCAGCAGTTTAATCGGGGGGTTCCGGGAGCTGTTTTTT

size: -
V: TRBV6-1
D: -
J: TRBJ1-1
CDR3: CASSEEDSFTEAFF
DNA: TGTGCCAGCAGTGAAGAGGACAGCTTCACTGAAGCTTTCTTT

size: many
V: TRBV12-5
D: -
J: TRBJ1-6
CDR3: CASGLSKGGNSPLHF
DNA: TGTGCTAGTGGTTTGTCAAAGGGAGGAAACTCACCCCTCCACTTT

size: many
V: TRBV6-1
D: -
J: TRBJ2-7
CDR3: CASSASGQSYEQYF
DNA: TGTGCCAGCAGTGCTTCGGGACAATCCTACGAGCAGTACTTC

size: many
V: TRBV6-1
D: -
J: TRBJ2-7
CDR3: CASSEGASYYEQYF
DNA: TGTGCCAGCAGTGAAGGGGCCAGTTACTACGAGCAGTACTTC

size: many
V: TRBV19
D: -
J: TRBJ1-2
CDR3: CASSTPPPLSYGYTF
DNA: TGTGCCAGTAGCACCCCTCCCCCCCTCTCGTACGGCTACACCTTC

size: -
V: TRBV12-3/TRBV12-4
D: TRBD1
J: TRBJ1-1
CDR3: CASSTLEGQGAWGTEAFF
DNA: TGTGCCAGCAGCACTTTGGAGGGACAGGGGGCATGGGGTACTGAAGCTTTCTTT

size: -
V: TRBV19
D: TRBD2
J: TRBJ2-7
CDR3: CASSGQGGFFYEQYF
DNA: TGTGCCAGTAGTGGGCAGGGAGGGTTCTTTTACGAGCAGTACTTC